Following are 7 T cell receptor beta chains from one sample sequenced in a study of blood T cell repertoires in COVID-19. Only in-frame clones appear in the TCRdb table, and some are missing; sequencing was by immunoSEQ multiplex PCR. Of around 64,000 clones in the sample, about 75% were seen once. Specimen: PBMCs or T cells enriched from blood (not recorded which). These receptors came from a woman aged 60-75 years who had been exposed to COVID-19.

DNA of the CDR3: TGCGCCAGCAGCCAAGACCCCACAGGGGGGGGTTCACCCCTCCACTTT. This translates into CASSQDPTGGGSPLHF. The chain employs TRBV4-3 and TRBJ1-6; 8 nucleotides line up with TRBD1. The CDR3 spans 16 residues. In germline, CDR1 is LGHNA, CDR2 YSLEER. Trimming took 0 bases from V and 9 from J; bases not matched to a gene: 7.

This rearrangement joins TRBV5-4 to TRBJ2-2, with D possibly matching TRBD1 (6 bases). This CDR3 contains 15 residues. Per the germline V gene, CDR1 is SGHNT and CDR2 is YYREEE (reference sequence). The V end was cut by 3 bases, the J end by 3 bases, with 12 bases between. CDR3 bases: TGTGCCAGCAGCTCCTGGGCAGGGGACACCGGGGAGCTGTTTTTT. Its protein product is CASSSWAGDTGELFF.

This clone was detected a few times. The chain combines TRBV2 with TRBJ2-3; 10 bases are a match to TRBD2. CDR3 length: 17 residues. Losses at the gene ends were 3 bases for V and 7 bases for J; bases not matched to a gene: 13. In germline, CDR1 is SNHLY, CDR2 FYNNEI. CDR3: CASSDPVAGGLTNTQYF. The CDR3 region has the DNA TGTGCCAGCAGTGATCCGGTAGCGGGAGGCCTCACTAATACGCAGTATTTT.

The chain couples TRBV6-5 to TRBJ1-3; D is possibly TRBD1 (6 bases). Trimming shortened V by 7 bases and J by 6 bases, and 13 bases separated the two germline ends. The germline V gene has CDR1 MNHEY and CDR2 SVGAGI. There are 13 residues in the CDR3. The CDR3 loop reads CASNQGSENTIYF. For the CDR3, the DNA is TGTGCCAGCAACCAGGGGAGCGAAAACACCATATATTTT.

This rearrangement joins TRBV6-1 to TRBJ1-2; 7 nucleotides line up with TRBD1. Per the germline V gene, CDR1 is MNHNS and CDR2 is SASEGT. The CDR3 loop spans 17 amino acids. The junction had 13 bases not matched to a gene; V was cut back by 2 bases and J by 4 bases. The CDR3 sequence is CASSERRTAGGSYGYTF. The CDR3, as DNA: TGTGCCAGCAGTGAACGGAGGACGGCAGGGGGATCCTATGGCTACACCTTC.

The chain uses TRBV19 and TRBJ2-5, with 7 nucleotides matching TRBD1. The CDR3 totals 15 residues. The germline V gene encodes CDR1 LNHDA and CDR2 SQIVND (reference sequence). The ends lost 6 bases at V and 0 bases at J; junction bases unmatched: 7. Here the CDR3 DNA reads TGTGCCAGTAGCCCCCCGGGACAGAACCAAGAGACCCAGTACTTC. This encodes CASSPPGQNQETQYF.

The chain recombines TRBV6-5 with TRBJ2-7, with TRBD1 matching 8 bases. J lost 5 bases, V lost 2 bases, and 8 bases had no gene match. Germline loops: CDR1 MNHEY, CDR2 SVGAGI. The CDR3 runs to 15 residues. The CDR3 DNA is TGTGCCAGCAGTTACAGGGCAGGGGGCCTGAACGAGCAGTACTTC. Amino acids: CASSYRAGGLNEQYF.